A single sample gave rise to the 27 T cell receptor beta chains below, sequenced in a study of molecular identifiers for immune sequencing clone quantification. TCRdb re-called the PCR reads with MiXCR, one entry per CDR3 protein. The sample lists about 640,000 distinct CDR3 sequences, 15% to 20% occurring once. The sample was naive CD8+ T cells from blood, with Jurkat cell RNA spiked in. Subset specified: FACS-sorted CD8+CD4-CCR7+CD45RA+ naive T cells. Every receptor here comes from a human donor in good health. Some libraries in this study had Jurkat cell RNA spiked in.

This clonotype has ten or more counts. The V gene is TRBV28, the J gene TRBJ2-7; D is perhaps TRBD1 or TRBD2 (5 bases each). Germline values: CDR1 MDHEN, CDR2 SYDVKM. CDR3 size: 13 residues. V was trimmed by 8 bases and J by 1 base, leaving 12 bases between them. The chain's CDR3 is CASFGTVSYEQYF. Here the CDR3 DNA reads TGTGCCAGCTTCGGGACGGTATCCTACGAGCAGTACTTC.

There are many counts of this clonotype. The genes are TRBV11-2 and TRBJ1-1; D is possibly TRBD1 (6 bases). The germline V gene has CDR1 SGHAT and CDR2 FQNNGV. Trimming left V 1 base short and J 1 base short, with 13 bases between. The length of the CDR3 is 16 residues. The CDR3 DNA reads as TGTGCCAGCAGCTTAGTACGCGACAGGACGAACACTGAAGCTTTCTTT. This encodes CASSLVRDRTNTEAFF.

Concerning this clonotype itself: A much larger clone is a single base away; this may be a read error. V gene TRBV9 combines with J gene TRBJ2-3; the D is unclear. CDR1 is SGDLS, CDR2 YYNGEE, per germline. The length of the CDR3 is 13 residues. CDR3 in DNA: TGTACCAGCAGCGTGGGGTTCTCGGATACGCAGTATTTT. As protein: CTSSVGFSDTQYF. Looking up the rest from reference TRBV9 and TRBJ2-3 gives the full variable domain: DSGVTQTPKHLITATGQRVTLRCSPRSGDLSVYWYQQSLDQGLQFLIQYYNGEERAKGNILERFSAQQFPDLHSELNLSSLELGDSALYFCTSSVGFSDTQYFGPGTRLTVL.

At least ten counts were recorded for this clonotype. V is TRBV20-1 and J is TRBJ1-6; 8 positions agree with TRBD1. CDR3 size: 18 residues. Losses at the gene ends were 1 base for V and 7 bases for J; bases not matched to a gene: 15. Germline CDR1 DFQATT, CDR2 SNEGSKA (reference sequence). CDR3 sequence reads: CSARAPGQVNLWNSPLHF. CDR3 bases: TGCAGTGCTAGAGCGCCGGGACAGGTTAATCTGTGGAATTCACCCCTCCACTTT.

Many counts were recorded for this clonotype. The rearrangement joins TRBV19 to TRBJ1-5; D uncertain. With 3 bases removed from V and 3 bases from J, the gap between germline ends came to 12 bases. The CDR3 spans 15 residues. Germline V lookup: CDR1 LNHDA, CDR2 SQIVND (reference sequence). The CDR3 is CASSIAHGVNQPQHF. The CDR3 nucleotides read TGTGCCAGTAGTATTGCGCACGGCGTCAATCAGCCCCAGCATTTT. The full variable domain, its missing parts supplied by reference TRBV19 and TRBJ1-5, is DGGITQSPKYLFRKEGQNVTLSCEQNLNHDAMYWYRQDPGQGLRLIYYSQIVNDFQKGDIAEGYSVSREKKESFPLTVTSAQKNPTAFYLCASSIAHGVNQPQHFGDGTRLSIL.

This clonotype was counted ten times or more. This rearrangement joins TRBV12-3 or TRBV12-4 to TRBJ2-2; D may be TRBD2 (6 bases). This CDR3 is built from 16 residues. Deletions cut 5 bases from V and 1 base from J, with 14 bases between. The CDR3 DNA reads TGTGCCAGCAGTCAACTAGCAGCCTTGAACACCGGGGAGCTGTTTTTT. Translated, it gives CASSQLAALNTGELFF.

Points on this clonotype: A much larger clone sits a single nucleotide away, making a read error possible. The J gene is TRBJ2-7, the V gene TRBV19; the match to TRBD1 covers 8 bases. This CDR3 has 15 amino acids. Germline lookup yields CDR1 LNHDA and CDR2 SQIVND (reference sequence). CDR3 DNA: TGTGCCAGTAGTGCAGGGACAGGACTTTACTACGAGCAGCACTTC. Residues: CASSAGTGLYYEQHF.

In its sample, this clonotype was seen many times. The chain combines TRBV27 with TRBJ2-7; TRBD1 is a possible D gene (6 bases). The V end lost 5 bases, the J end lost 3 bases, and 14 bases lay between the germline ends. The germline gives CDR1 MNHEY, CDR2 SMNVEV (reference sequence). This CDR3 spans 14 amino acids. The CDR3 region has the DNA TGTGCCAGCAGTCCGGGACAATCAATCTACGAGCAGTACTTC. Translating it yields CASSPGQSIYEQYF.

Ten or more counts support this clonotype. The chain combines TRBV28 with TRBJ2-7; possibly TRBD2 for D (6 bases). The V end lost 0 bases, the J end lost 0 bases, and 18 bases lay between the germline ends. This CDR3 has 18 residues. Germline lookup yields CDR1 MDHEN and CDR2 SYDVKM. The CDR3 bases are TGTGCCAGCAGTTTATGGGGGGGAATGGGCCCGATCTCCTACGAGCAGTACTTC. As protein: CASSLWGGMGPISYEQYF.

This clonotype occurred a few times. The chain is built from TRBV28 and TRBJ1-6, with D perhaps TRBD1 (5 bases). The germline V and J ends were trimmed by 7 bases and 2 bases, with 15 bases remaining between them. The length of the CDR3 is 16 residues. CDR1 is MDHEN and CDR2 is SYDVKM in the germline V gene. This CDR3 reads CASIGRVETYNSPLHF. The CDR3, as DNA: TGTGCCAGCATTGGCAGGGTGGAGACCTATAATTCACCCCTCCACTTT.

This clonotype appeared many times. The gene calls are TRBV2 and TRBJ2-3, with 9 nucleotides matching TRBD2. The germline gives CDR1 SNHLY, CDR2 FYNNEI. Germline trimming cut 2 bases from V and 2 bases from J; bases unmatched to any gene: 8. The CDR3 totals 17 residues. The CDR3 loop reads CASSERETSGPTDTQYF. In nucleotides, the CDR3 is TGTGCCAGCAGTGAAAGGGAGACTAGCGGCCCCACAGATACGCAGTATTTT.

A remark on this clonotype: Sequence at one end of the junction differs from germline and may be a read error. The rearrangement joins TRBV27 to TRBJ2-6, with D perhaps TRBD1 (5 bases). The V gene's germline CDR1 is MNHEY and CDR2 SMNVEV (reference sequence). The CDR3 contains 15 residues. The CDR3 bases are TGTGCCAGCAGTTTAAGGTTATCTGGGGCCAACGCCCTGACTTTC. Translating it yields CASSLRLSGANALTF.

The chain employs TRBV7-9 and TRBJ1-2; TRBD1 might be the D (5 bases). The CDR3 has 15 amino acids. V lost 4 bases, J lost 1 base, and 13 bases lay in between. The germline CDR1 and CDR2 sequences are SEHNR and FQNEAQ (reference sequence). The CDR3 sequence: CASSSAGEGNYGYTF. CDR3 DNA: TGTGCCAGCAGCTCCGCGGGGGAGGGTAACTATGGCTACACCTTC.

As regards this clonotype: Being one base from a much bigger clone, this may be a read error. The rearrangement uses TRBV28 and TRBJ2-7; perhaps TRBD1 as D (5 bases). This CDR3 is built from 15 residues. Germline CDR1 MDHEN, CDR2 SYDVKM. The CDR3 nucleotides read TGTGCCGGCAGTTTAGTTCAGGGCTACTCCTACGAGCAGTACTTC. The encoded protein is CAGSLVQGYSYEQYF.

This clonotype has at least ten counts. J is TRBJ1-6 and V is TRBV5-5; 7 nucleotides align to TRBD1. This CDR3 comprises 17 residues. In germline, CDR1 is SGHKS, CDR2 YYEKEE (reference sequence). After removal of 4 bases from V and 0 bases from J, the junction contained 7 bases not matched to a gene. CDR3 loop: CASSPGTESSYNSPLHF. The CDR3 bases are TGTGCCAGCAGCCCAGGGACAGAGAGCTCCTATAATTCACCCCTCCACTTT. The full variable domain, with the rest looked up from reference TRBV5-5 and TRBJ1-6, is DAGVTQSPTHLIKTRGQQVTLRCSPISGHKSVSWYQQVLGQGPQFIFQYYEKEERGRGNFPDRFSARQFPNYSSELNVNALLLGDSALYLCASSPGTESSYNSPLHFGNGTRLTVT.

This clonotype was detected many times. The chain has TRBV6-6 and TRBJ1-2; D unclear. V lost 4 bases, J lost 6 bases, and 15 bases lay in between. CDR1 is MNHNY and CDR2 is SVGAGI in the germline V gene (reference sequence). The CDR3 is made up of 14 amino acids. The CDR3, as DNA: TGTGCCAGCAGTTGGGCAGACCGGCAAGATGGCTACACCTTC. It is translated as CASSWADRQDGYTF.

This clonotype was found many times. V gene TRBV7-6 combines with J gene TRBJ2-7, with TRBD2 identical over 13 bases. Germline lookup yields CDR1 SGHVS and CDR2 FNYEAQ. The J segment lost 7 bases and the V segment lost 4 bases, leaving 4 bases of the junction unmatched. CDR3 size: 14 residues. CDR3 nucleotide sequence: TGTGCCAGCAGCTGGACTAGCGGGAGTGGGGAGCAGTACTTC. As protein: CASSWTSGSGEQYF.

This clonotype appeared many times. Sequence at one end of the junction differs from germline and may be a read error. V usage is TRBV29-1 and J usage is TRBJ2-2; tentatively, D is TRBD2 (6 bases). CDR3 length: 15 amino acids. The germline gives CDR1 SQVTM, CDR2 ANQGSEA. As DNA, the CDR3 is TGCAGCGTCGAAGCTTACGGGAGCGACACCGGGGAGCTGTTTTTT. This sequence encodes CSVEAYGSDTGELFF.

The J gene is TRBJ2-1, the V gene TRBV4-3; 14 nucleotides align to TRBD2. From germline, CDR1 is LGHNA and CDR2 YSLEER. The junction had 10 bases not matched to a gene; V was cut back by 0 bases and J by 3 bases. The CDR3 totals 20 residues. Here the CDR3 reads CASSQDPGLAGVKGYNEQFF. The CDR3 region has the DNA TGCGCCAGCAGCCAAGACCCGGGACTAGCGGGAGTAAAGGGCTACAATGAGCAGTTCTTC.

In this sample, this clonotype turned up a few times. This rearrangement joins TRBV10-2 to TRBJ2-5; a weak D match, TRBD2 (6 bases). This CDR3 has 16 amino acids. V was cut by 6 bases and J by 5 bases, with 22 bases left in between. Looked up from germline, CDR1 is WSHSY and CDR2 is SAAADI. DNA for the CDR3: TGCGCCAGCAGCTTAAGCCCCGGGACTGAGCCCGAGACCCAGTACTTC. Translation gives CASSLSPGTEPETQYF.

Regarding this clonotype: A much larger clone differs by one base, so this may be a read error. The V gene is TRBV19, the J gene TRBJ2-3; D is tentatively TRBD1 or TRBD2 (5 bases each). This CDR3 spans 15 amino acids. Trimming removed 3 bases at V and 5 bases at J, with 15 bases between. Germline assignment: CDR1 LNHDA and CDR2 SQIVND (reference sequence). Here the CDR3 DNA reads TGTGCCAGTAGTATGGGACCCCTAGGTGGAGATACGCAGTATTTT. Its protein product is CASSMGPLGGDTQYF.

Comments on this clonotype: A much larger clone differs by one base, so this may be a read error. This rearrangement joins TRBV4-3 to TRBJ1-1; D is undetermined. The length of the CDR3 is 13 residues. The germline V gene encodes CDR1 LGHNA and CDR2 YSLEER. The CDR3 loop reads CASGQTGLTEAFF. For the CDR3, the DNA is TGCGCCAGCGGCCAGACCGGACTCACTGAAGCTTTCTTT.

This clonotype was seen only once. A clone one base away is much larger, so this may be a read error. The chain links TRBV6-2 or TRBV6-3 to TRBJ2-1, with D tentatively TRBD2 (6 bases). The CDR3 has 13 amino acids. Trimming shortened V by 11 bases and J by 3 bases, and 14 bases separated the two germline ends. Germline assignment: CDR1 MNHEY and CDR2 SVGEGT. In DNA, the CDR3 is TGTGCCTCCAACCCGACTAGCTACAATGAGCAGTTCTTC. Translated, it gives CASNPTSYNEQFF.

The chain employs TRBV20-1 and TRBJ2-1; D gene uncertain. This CDR3 comprises 15 residues. The V end was cut by 0 bases, the J end by 8 bases, with 17 bases between. Per the germline V gene, CDR1 is DFQATT and CDR2 is SNEGSKA (reference sequence). CDR3 nucleotides: TGCAGTGCTAGAGACGACCGGGCCCCATTGCATGAGCAGTTCTTC. Its protein product is CSARDDRAPLHEQFF.

On this clonotype itself: An end of the junction differs from the germline gene, which may be a read error. The genes are TRBV6-2 or TRBV6-3 and TRBJ2-7, with a possible D match to TRBD1 (6 bases). The CDR3 is made up of 13 amino acids. The germline gives CDR1 MNHEY, CDR2 SVGEGT. The CDR3 DNA reads TGTGCCAGCAGTTACTCGACAGGCTACGAGCAGTGCTTC. It translates to CASSYSTGYEQCF.

V gene TRBV4-3 combines with J gene TRBJ1-1; TRBD1 agrees at 7 bases. This CDR3 comprises 18 residues. Germline values: CDR1 LGHNA, CDR2 YSLEER. V was clipped by 4 bases and J by 3 bases; unmatched bases: 17. CDR3 sequence (DNA): TGCGCCAGCAGCCTCCCCGTAGGGCAGGGGGTGGGGTACACTGAAGCTTTCTTT. Translated: CASSLPVGQGVGYTEAFF.

This clonotype was seen a few times. The J gene is TRBJ2-7, the V gene TRBV7-9, with TRBD1 matching 9 bases. After removal of 3 bases from V and 2 bases from J, the junction contained 5 bases not matched to a gene. Germline V gene lookup returns CDR1 SEHNR and CDR2 FQNEAQ (reference sequence). The CDR3 is 15 amino acids. The CDR3 here is CASSFDRGFTYEQYF. As DNA, the CDR3 is TGTGCCAGCAGCTTCGACAGGGGGTTTACCTACGAGCAGTACTTC.